This paragraph reports one T cell receptor (beta chain). This record comes from a study of blood T cell repertoires in COVID-19. Libraries were prepared by immunoSEQ multiplex PCR; TCRdb keeps only in-frame clonotypes and omits some of them. Here the sample spans around 50,000 clones, around 80% being singletons. The CDR3 length is 15 residues. The germline V gene has CDR1 MDHEN and CDR2 SYDVKM. V lost 7 bases to trimming and J lost 0 bases, with 13 bases between them. This chain joins TRBV28 and TRBJ1-3; possible D gene TRBD1, 6 bases. The receptor comes from a woman aged 50 to 65 with acute COVID-19. The specimen sequenced was PBMCs or T cells enriched from blood (not recorded which). In DNA form, the CDR3 reads TGTGCCAGCATTTCGGGACAAGACTCTGGAAACACCATATATTTT. Translation: CASISGQDSGNTIYF.